The entry that follows covers one TCR beta chain sequence. No antigen is known for it. The sample comes from a study of CXCR3-negative and CXCR3-positive naive CD8 T cells. Across the whole study: The TRB read total, approximately 150 million, broke down to about 1.5 +/- 0.3 million reads per library. The study's findings and limits: Diversity was high in both naive subsets and much lower in memory cells. Compared with CXCR3-negative naive cells, CXCR3-positive naive cells showed more hydrophobic TRB CDR3s.

This CDR3 is built from 11 residues. Germline V lookup: CDR1 MNHEY, CDR2 SVGEGT. Sorts that each held more than 250,000 cells were run in triplicate for every CD8+ T cell subset. The TRB cDNA libraries were prepared by 5' RACE with UMI labels. TCRdb reworked the 5' RACE reads into one entry per CDR3 protein, no DNA. The sample holds just under 90,000 distinct CDR3 sequences. Specimen: naive CXCR3+ CD8+ T cells from blood. The subset denotes: CD45RO-CCR7+CD27+CD95- naive CD8+ T cells expressing CXCR3 (TNR3+). The V call is TRBV6-2 or TRBV6-3, the J call TRBJ1-1; the TCRdb call, TRBD1, lacks DNA for checking. The receptor was isolated from a human donor in good health. Some clones in this sample may be carry-over from other donors' samples. This chain's CDR3 is CASSSTGEAFF.